One sample yielded the 15 T cell receptor beta chains listed below, sequenced in a study of T-cell memory formation after mild COVID-19 (dated by TCRdb to about 2021). The library relied on 5' RACE. The reads were generated on an Illumina NovaSeq 6000. TCRdb reanalyzed the raw reads on its own, using fastp at Q25 for trimming and MiXCR for clone calling, and kept in-frame beta chains. A single entry per CDR3 protein holds the most common genes and DNA from its merged rows. The sample table contains around 510,000 distinct CDR3 sequences; only one count was recorded for about a fifth of them. The ten largest account for around 9.2% of the sample. The sequenced sample was PBMCs or a T cell subset sorted from them (not recorded which). The source is an adult woman who had mild COVID-19 (a few samples of this study predate the infection). The sample titles of this study are shuffled in the database, so cell type and time point are left out; the donor was told from shared clones.

This clonotype was seen more than once but under ten times. The rearrangement uses TRBV10-3 and TRBJ1-2; 8 nucleotides agree with TRBD1. The junction had 8 bases not matched to a gene; V was cut back by 6 bases and J by 5 bases. The CDR3 extends over 14 amino acids. Germline CDR1 and CDR2: ENHRY and SYGVKD. The CDR3 here is CAISPGQGTYGYTF. The CDR3 nucleotides are TGTGCCATCAGCCCAGGACAGGGAACTTATGGCTACACCTTC.

As concerns this clonotype: With a much larger clone just one base away, this may be a read error. V is TRBV6-5 and J is TRBJ2-7; possible D gene TRBD2, 6 bases. Germline V gene sequence: CDR1 MNHEY, CDR2 SVGAGI. The CDR3 has 16 amino acids. Here the CDR3 reads CASSYSRLAYSHEQYF. CDR3 nucleotide sequence: TGTGCCAGCAGTTACTCGAGGCTAGCGTACTCCCACGAGCAGTACTTC.

This clonotype was detected ten times or more. This chain connects TRBV29-1 to TRBJ2-6; D unclear. CDR3 length: 13 residues. Germline V gene sequence: CDR1 SQVTM, CDR2 ANQGSEA. V was shortened by 5 bases and J by 0 bases, with 5 bases between the two germline ends. CDR3 bases: TGCAGCGTTCTCCTCTCTGGGGCCAACGTCCTGACTTTC. This translates into CSVLLSGANVLTF.

The chain recombines TRBV5-4 with TRBJ2-7; D is possibly TRBD2 (5 bases). This CDR3 region has 14 residues. Germline V gene sequence: CDR1 SGHNT, CDR2 YYREEE (reference sequence). Trimming left V 3 bases short and J 5 bases short, with 15 bases between. The CDR3 DNA reads TGTGCCAGCAGCTCCGCGCTAGCTTCCCACGAGCAGTACTTC. It translates to CASSSALASHEQYF. The full variable domain, rest sourced from reference TRBV5-4 and TRBJ2-7, is ETGVTQSPTHLIKTRGQQVTLRCSSQSGHNTVSWYQQALGQGPQFIFQYYREEENGRGNFPPRFSGLQFPNYSSELNVNALELDDSALYLCASSSALASHEQYFGPGTRLTVT.

The chain links TRBV7-3 to TRBJ2-3; TRBD2 matches at 7 bases. The CDR3 consists of 15 residues. The V gene end was trimmed by 2 bases and the J gene end by 5 bases; junction bases not matched to a gene: 7. Germline lookup yields CDR1 SGHTA and CDR2 FQGTGA. The DNA of the CDR3 is TGTGCCAGCAGCTTAGCGGGAGCAAGAGTAGATACGCAGTATTTT. This codes for CASSLAGARVDTQYF.

DNA for the CDR3: TGTGCCAGCAGCGTAGCATGGCAGGCGGCCAACGAGCAGTACTTC. Translating it yields CASSVAWQAANEQYF. This chain links TRBV9 with TRBJ2-7; no clear D gene. The CDR3 covers 15 residues. In germline, CDR1 is SGDLS, CDR2 YYNGEE. V gave up 0 bases and J gave up 5 bases, with 15 bases separating them.

This sequence joins TRBV5-4 and TRBJ2-7; D is unclear. Trimming took 0 bases from V and 6 from J, leaving 10 bases between them. The CDR3 extends over 13 amino acids. Germline lookup yields CDR1 SGHNT and CDR2 YYREEE (reference sequence). Here the CDR3 reads CASSLVDLGEQYF. The CDR3 DNA follows: TGTGCCAGCAGCTTGGTGGATTTGGGCGAGCAGTACTTC.

This clonotype was picked up a small number of times. The chain combines TRBV24-1 with TRBJ2-1; 9 bases fit TRBD2. The V gene's germline CDR1 is KGHDR and CDR2 SFDVKD. The CDR3 is made up of 19 amino acids. Trimming cost V 3 bases and J 8 bases; bases outside gene matches: 19. CDR3 residues: CATSDPYSGGSVGTDEQFF. The DNA for the CDR3 is TGTGCCACCAGTGATCCCTACAGCGGGGGGTCCGTAGGGACGGATGAGCAGTTCTTC.

This chain connects TRBV19 to TRBJ2-7; 7 bases match TRBD1. CDR1 LNHDA and CDR2 SQIVND come from the germline V gene (reference sequence). The CDR3 length is 14 residues. The junction had 5 bases not matched to a gene; V was cut back by 4 bases and J by 2 bases. The CDR3 DNA reads as TGTGCCAGTAGTACACCGGGACAGCCCTACGAGCAGTACTTC. Its translation: CASSTPGQPYEQYF.

The chain carries TRBV18 and TRBJ1-1; unclear D gene. The germline gives CDR1 KGHSH, CDR2 LQKENI. V dropped 1 base and J dropped 3 bases, with 12 bases sitting between them. CDR3 length: 15 residues. The CDR3 bases are TGTGCCAGCTCACCACGGACGGGCGGGGACACTGAAGCTTTCTTT. It specifies CASSPRTGGDTEAFF.

The chain recombines TRBV7-9 with TRBJ1-1; a weak D match, TRBD1 (5 bases). CDR1 and CDR2 from the germline V gene are SEHNR and FQNEAQ (reference sequence). Trimming removed 10 bases at V and 1 base at J, with 13 bases between. CDR3 length: 13 amino acids. This CDR3 reads CANGGAANTEAFF. The CDR3 DNA reads TGTGCCAACGGCGGGGCTGCGAACACTGAAGCTTTCTTT.

Note on this clonotype: Lacking the conserved final phenylalanine or tryptophan, this CDR3 likely reflects a read error. The chain carries TRBV12-3 or TRBV12-4 and TRBJ1-4; 7 bases match TRBD1. The CDR3 has 16 residues. V shed 5 bases, J shed 5 bases, and the junction held 11 bases outside the gene matches. Written as DNA, the CDR3 is TGTGCCAGCAGTCGGAACTTAGGGACAGCGAATGAAAAACTGTTTATT. This codes for CASSRNLGTANEKLFI.

The count of this clonotype is one. The rearrangement links TRBV7-3 to TRBJ2-3, with 7 bases matching TRBD2. CDR3 length: 15 residues. Germline-derived CDR1 and CDR2 are SGHTA and FQGTGA. The V and J ends lost 5 bases and 0 bases, in that order; junction bases with no gene match: 5. This CDR3 is CASSAQRGSTDTQYF. The CDR3 DNA reads TGTGCCAGCAGCGCTCAGCGGGGTAGCACAGATACGCAGTATTTT.

This chain links TRBV7-8 with TRBJ1-5; D remains ambiguous. This CDR3 spans 15 amino acids. With 1 base removed from V and 3 bases from J, the gap between germline ends came to 10 bases. Germline lookup yields CDR1 SGHVS and CDR2 FQNEAQ. CDR3: CASSLGDPNNQPQHF. The CDR3 nucleotides read TGTGCCAGCAGCTTAGGGGATCCAAACAATCAGCCCCAGCATTTT.

The chain uses TRBV9 and TRBJ2-7; the D call may be TRBD1 or TRBD2 (5 bases each). Looked up from germline, CDR1 is SGDLS and CDR2 is YYNGEE. The CDR3 is 14 residues long. Trimming removed 4 bases at V and 6 bases at J, with 17 bases between. The CDR3: CASSPGTGPFEQYF. As DNA, the CDR3 is TGTGCCAGCAGCCCCGGGACGGGTCCTTTCGAGCAGTACTTC.